The 27 T cell receptor beta chains listed next were all sequenced from one sample in a study of blood T cell repertoires in COVID-19. Produced via immunoSEQ multiplex PCR; TCRdb's table is partial and in-frame only. This sample has more than 100,000 clones; 86% occur once, and the top ten carry more than 4%. The specimen was peripheral blood. Receptors were obtained from a man aged 35-49 years with acute or convalescent COVID-19.

The CDR3 here is CASTPSGTQNYGYTF. CDR3 nucleotide sequence: TGTGCCAGCACCCCGTCCGGGACACAAAACTATGGCTACACCTTC. The chain has TRBV6-2 or TRBV6-3 and TRBJ1-2; weak D call: TRBD1 (6 bases). The CDR3 is made up of 15 amino acids. Germline CDR1 is MNHEY and CDR2 is SVGEGT. V gave up 7 bases and J gave up 2 bases, with 17 bases separating them.

This chain joins TRBV5-5 and TRBJ1-1, with D uncertain. The ends were cut back, 0 bases at V and 0 bases at J, with 6 bases in the middle. The CDR3 contains 14 residues. The V gene's germline CDR1 is SGHKS and CDR2 YYEKEE (reference sequence). CDR3 in amino acids: CASSLGLMNTEAFF. CDR3 coding DNA: TGTGCCAGCAGCTTGGGACTTATGAACACTGAAGCTTTCTTT.

The chain employs TRBV5-1 and TRBJ1-1; D not resolved. CDR3 length: 11 amino acids. CDR1 and CDR2 from the germline V gene are SGHRS and YFSETQ. The V gene lost 4 bases and the J gene lost 7 bases, with 8 bases spanning the gap. CDR3 DNA sequence: TGCGCCAGCAGCCTGGGCTATGAAGCTTTCTTT. This encodes CASSLGYEAFF.

Written as DNA, the CDR3 is TGTGCCAGCAGCCCCGGGGGTGTTGGCTACACCTTC. It translates to CASSPGGVGYTF. The chain links TRBV12-3 or TRBV12-4 to TRBJ1-2, with D perhaps TRBD1 (5 bases). The CDR3 sequence is 12 residues long. V was trimmed by 6 bases and J by 7 bases, leaving 12 bases between them.

V usage is TRBV30 and J usage is TRBJ1-3; 7 bases fit TRBD1. V was pared by 1 base and J by 4 bases, with 1 base of the junction left unmatched. The CDR3 spans 13 residues. In germline, CDR1 is GTSNPN, CDR2 SVGIG (reference sequence). The CDR3, as DNA: TGTGCCTGGAGTGCACAGGGGGGAAACACCATATATTTT. It is translated as CAWSAQGGNTIYF.

This clone has just one count. The chain recombines TRBV5-4 with TRBJ2-1; D remains unclear. V was clipped by 5 bases and J by 7 bases, with 10 bases between them. Germline CDR1 is SGHNT and CDR2 is YYREEE (reference sequence). There are 12 residues in the CDR3. Here the CDR3 reads CASSLNINEQFF. The CDR3 DNA follows: TGTGCCAGCAGTTTGAATATAAATGAGCAGTTCTTC.

V gene TRBV15 combines with J gene TRBJ1-6; D is unclear. CDR3 size: 16 residues. Germline assignment: CDR1 LNHNV and CDR2 YYDKDF (reference sequence). The germline V and J ends were trimmed by 3 bases and 1 base, with 10 bases remaining between them. CDR3: CATSSDAGSYNSPLHF. The CDR3 nucleotides are TGTGCCACCAGCAGCGATGCGGGGTCCTATAATTCACCCCTCCACTTT.

V and J are TRBV12-3 or TRBV12-4 and TRBJ2-7; 8 bases line up with TRBD1. The CDR3 runs to 13 residues. V lost 5 bases, J lost 2 bases, and 2 bases stayed unmatched. CDR3 in amino acids: CASSRQGPYEQYF. The DNA of the CDR3 is TGTGCCAGCAGTCGACAGGGGCCCTACGAGCAGTACTTC.

This chain uses TRBV19 with TRBJ2-5; tentatively, D is TRBD2 (6 bases). The CDR3 totals 15 residues. Germline assignment: CDR1 LNHDA and CDR2 SQIVND (reference sequence). V was clipped by 5 bases and J by 0 bases, with 13 bases between them. In DNA form, the CDR3 reads TGTGCCAGTAGTCCGGGACTTCAGTACCAAGAGACCCAGTACTTC. It translates to CASSPGLQYQETQYF. Combining the CDR3 with reference TRBV19 and TRBJ2-5 gives the whole variable domain DGGITQSPKYLFRKEGQNVTLSCEQNLNHDAMYWYRQDPGQGLRLIYYSQIVNDFQKGDIAEGYSVSREKKESFPLTVTSAQKNPTAFYLCASSPGLQYQETQYFGPGTRLLVL.

There are many counts of this clone. This chain connects TRBV27 to TRBJ1-6; 7 bases match TRBD1. Germline CDR1 is MNHEY and CDR2 is SMNVEV (reference sequence). The CDR3 length is 16 residues. Trimming at V came to 4 bases and at J to 6 bases, leaving 9 bases not matched to a gene. In DNA form, the CDR3 reads TGTGCCAGCAGTTACGCTCAGACAGGGACTAATTCACCCCTCCACTTT. It encodes CASSYAQTGTNSPLHF.

The chain joins TRBV7-9 to TRBJ2-1; D is uncertain. The CDR3 sequence is 13 residues long. Germline V lookup: CDR1 SEHNR, CDR2 FQNEAQ (reference sequence). Trimming stripped 10 bases from V and 0 bases from J, with 10 bases between. The CDR3 region is CAIQRSSYNEQFF. The CDR3 DNA follows: TGTGCCATCCAAAGGAGCTCCTACAATGAGCAGTTCTTC.

The chain has TRBV19 and TRBJ2-2, with TRBD2 identical over 9 bases. This CDR3 comprises 16 residues. J lost 7 bases, V lost 5 bases, and 11 bases had no gene match. CDR1 and CDR2 from the germline V gene are LNHDA and SQIVND (reference sequence). CDR3 nucleotide sequence: TGTGCCAGTAGTCTTGGCGGGGGGGCCGGAGGCGGGGAGCTGTTTTTT. As protein: CASSLGGGAGGGELFF.

The chain combines TRBV4-1 with TRBJ1-2; weak D call: TRBD1 (5 bases). From germline, CDR1 is MGHRA and CDR2 YSYEKL. The V end lost 0 bases, the J end lost 4 bases, and 6 bases lay between the germline ends. The CDR3 covers 13 residues. As DNA, the CDR3 is TGCGCCAGCAGCCAAGAGGACATCTATGGCTACACCTTC. The encoded protein is CASSQEDIYGYTF.

This clone was detected only once. Here the CDR3 reads CASSPGEGRNEKLFF. Here the CDR3 DNA reads TGTGCCAGCTCACCCGGGGAGGGGAGAAATGAAAAACTGTTTTTT. The J gene is TRBJ1-4, the V gene TRBV18; possibly TRBD1 for D (5 bases). Germline V gene sequence: CDR1 KGHSH, CDR2 LQKENI. Trimming removed 3 bases from V and 5 bases from J, with 13 bases in between. This CDR3 region has 15 residues.

The sample holds one count of this clone. The V and J genes are TRBV30 and TRBJ2-1, with a possible D match to TRBD1 (6 bases). Looked up from germline, CDR1 is GTSNPN and CDR2 is SVGIG (reference sequence). Trimming pared 1 base from V and 5 bases from J, leaving 12 bases between. The CDR3 is made up of 14 amino acids. CDR3 nucleotide sequence: TGTGCCTGGAGTGCTGGACAGAAGAACAATGAGCAGTTCTTC. Encoded protein: CAWSAGQKNNEQFF.

V usage is TRBV14 and J usage is TRBJ1-2; maybe TRBD1 (6 bases). This CDR3 comprises 14 residues. Germline assignment: CDR1 SGHDN and CDR2 FVKESK. The V end lost 0 bases, the J end lost 8 bases, and 13 bases lay between the germline ends. For the CDR3, the DNA is TGTGCCAGCAGCCAAGACCAAGGGGGATGGGGCTACACCTTC. It is translated as CASSQDQGGWGYTF.

The chain uses TRBV7-2 and TRBJ2-2; 8 nucleotides line up with TRBD2. From germline, CDR1 is SGHTA and CDR2 FQGNSA. This CDR3 contains 17 residues. Losses at the gene ends were 8 bases for V and 3 bases for J; bases not matched to a gene: 14. In DNA, the CDR3 is TGTGCCAGCGGGTCCCCGCGGGGGGAGAGTTACACCGGGGAGCTGTTTTTT. Translation gives CASGSPRGESYTGELFF.

V is TRBV7-8 and J is TRBJ2-6; 7 nucleotides agree with TRBD1. Unmatched junction bases numbered 4, after V lost 3 bases and J lost 2 bases. The germline V gene has CDR1 SGHVS and CDR2 FQNEAQ. The CDR3 sequence is 16 residues long. The CDR3: CASSLPTGTGANVLTF. The CDR3 DNA reads TGTGCCAGCAGCTTGCCGACAGGGACTGGGGCCAACGTCCTGACTTTC. Using reference TRBV7-8 and TRBJ2-6 for the parts outside the CDR3, the full variable domain is GAGVSQSPRYKVAKRGQDVALRCDPISGHVSLFWYQQALGQGPEFLTYFQNEAQLDKSGLPSDRFFAERPEGSVSTLKIQRTQQEDSAVYLCASSLPTGTGANVLTFGAGSRLTVL.

This clone is a singleton in its sample. The junction shows a germline mismatch at one end, possibly a read error. This chain uses TRBV4-1 with TRBJ2-7; TRBD2 matches at 8 bases. Germline lookup yields CDR1 MGHRA and CDR2 YSYEKL. There are 13 residues in the CDR3. CDR3 in DNA: TGCGCCAGCAGCCAAGATCTGGCGGGAGGTAGAATCTTC. This gives the protein CASSQDLAGGRIF.

This chain joins TRBV9 and TRBJ1-6, with D tentatively TRBD1 (6 bases). The CDR3 has 15 residues. V was cut by 2 bases and J by 10 bases, with 16 bases left in between. CDR1 SGDLS and CDR2 YYNGEE come from the germline V gene. CDR3 coding DNA: TGTGCCAGCAGCGTGTGGGGGCAGGTCGGGTCACCCCTCCACTTT. It specifies CASSVWGQVGSPLHF. The full variable domain, rest sourced from reference TRBV9 and TRBJ1-6, is DSGVTQTPKHLITATGQRVTLRCSPRSGDLSVYWYQQSLDQGLQFLIQYYNGEERAKGNILERFSAQQFPDLHSELNLSSLELGDSALYFCASSVWGQVGSPLHFGNGTRLTVT.

The CDR3 protein is CSASGTSGRGFKETQYF. The CDR3 bases are TGCAGTGCTAGTGGGACTAGCGGGAGGGGTTTTAAAGAGACCCAGTACTTC. This chain connects TRBV20-1 to TRBJ2-5, with TRBD2 identical over 16 bases. V dropped 3 bases and J dropped 3; count of bases not matched to a gene: 7. Germline-derived CDR1 and CDR2 are DFQATT and SNEGSKA (reference sequence). This CDR3 has 17 amino acids.

The genes are TRBV5-1 and TRBJ2-1; TRBD1 matches 7 bases. CDR3 length: 17 amino acids. Germline V CDR1 and CDR2: SGHRS, YFSETQ. J gave up 1 base and V 3 bases, and 10 bases lay outside the gene matches. CDR3 protein: CASSSSTGPISYNEQFF. The DNA of the CDR3 is TGCGCCAGCAGCTCGTCGACAGGGCCTATATCCTACAATGAGCAGTTCTTC.

This chain connects TRBV19 to TRBJ1-1, with D perhaps matching TRBD1 (6 bases). V was shortened by 4 bases and J by 5 bases, with 23 bases between the two germline ends. CDR3 length equals 17 residues. CDR1 is LNHDA, CDR2 SQIVND, per germline (reference sequence). CDR3 in DNA: TGTGCCAGTAGTAGATACACGCCAAACAGGGTCAGAACTGAAGCTTTCTTT. Amino acids: CASSRYTPNRVRTEAFF.

The CDR3 here is CASSQDYAGNSYEQYF. The DNA of the CDR3 is TGCGCCAGCAGCCAAGATTATGCAGGGAACTCCTACGAGCAGTACTTC. The chain is built from TRBV4-3 and TRBJ2-7; D perhaps matches TRBD1 (5 bases). Germline V gene lookup returns CDR1 LGHNA and CDR2 YSLEER. The CDR3 sequence is 16 residues long. V was clipped by 0 bases and J by 0 bases, with 12 bases between them.

This clone was recorded a few times. CDR3 sequence (DNA): TGTGCCAGCAGCTGGACAGGGCATGCAACTAATGAAAAACTGTTTTTT. Protein product: CASSWTGHATNEKLFF. The chain links TRBV11-2 to TRBJ1-4, with TRBD1 matching 8 bases. CDR3 length: 16 residues. The germline gives CDR1 SGHAT, CDR2 FQNNGV. V was clipped by 4 bases and J by 0 bases; unmatched bases: 4.

This rearrangement joins TRBV7-8 to TRBJ2-1; 12 nucleotides align to TRBD2. CDR1 and CDR2 (germline): SGHVS, FQNEAQ. The ends lost 5 bases at V and 6 bases at J; junction bases unmatched: 8. The CDR3 covers 16 residues. The CDR3: CASSRSGLAGPNEQFF. CDR3 coding DNA: TGTGCCAGCAGCCGATCGGGACTAGCGGGTCCCAATGAGCAGTTCTTC.

The chain employs TRBV4-3 and TRBJ2-6; TRBD1 might be the D (6 bases). The CDR3 loop spans 17 amino acids. Germline V CDR1 and CDR2: LGHNA, YSLEER. V was clipped by 4 bases and J by 2 bases, with 15 bases between them. CDR3 in amino acids: CASSLGDNRAGANVLTF. CDR3 DNA sequence: TGCGCCAGCAGCCTAGGAGATAACAGGGCTGGGGCCAACGTCCTGACTTTC.